Shown below are 32 T cell receptor beta chains from a single sample sequenced in a study of T cell repertoires in cytomegalovirus infection. The antigens for these receptors are not known. Each CDR3 protein gets one entry after TCRdb re-called the reads with MiXCR. This table holds about half a million distinct CDR3 sequences, 33% found once. The sequenced sample was cultured PBMCs, obtained from culture after CMV antigen stimulation. These receptors came from a human donor in good health (CMV status not recorded). Some clones in this sample may be carry-over from other donors' samples.

J is TRBJ2-1 and V is TRBV4-1, with no clear D. This CDR3 comprises 16 residues. V was pared by 0 bases and J by 4 bases, with 13 bases between. CDR1 is MGHRA and CDR2 is YSYEKL in the germline V gene. CDR3 residues: CASSQESTQTYNEQFF. CDR3 nucleotides: TGCGCCAGCAGCCAAGAATCGACACAAACTTACAATGAGCAGTTCTTC.

The chain has TRBV28 and TRBJ2-5, with TRBD1 as a possible D gene (6 bases). Germline V gene lookup returns CDR1 MDHEN and CDR2 SYDVKM. V was cut by 4 bases and J by 5 bases, with 14 bases left in between. This CDR3 contains 14 residues. In nucleotides, the CDR3 is TGTGCCAGCAGTTACAGGGCCTCGGGGGAGACCCAGTACTTC. Its protein product is CASSYRASGETQYF. The variable domain in full, completed from reference TRBV28 and TRBJ2-5, reads DVKVTQSSRYLVKRTGEKVFLECVQDMDHENMFWYRQDPGLGLRLIYFSYDVKMKEKGDIPEGYSVSREKKERFSLILESASTNQTSMYLCASSYRASGETQYFGPGTRLLVL.

Ten or more counts support this clonotype. This chain joins TRBV7-2 and TRBJ2-3; no firm D call. The length of the CDR3 is 17 residues. V shed 1 base and J shed 2 bases, with 16 bases lying between them. Germline V lookup: CDR1 SGHTA, CDR2 FQGNSA. Written as DNA, the CDR3 is TGTGCCAGCAGCTTAGAGGCCGCAACCATCCTCACAGATACGCAGTATTTT. This encodes CASSLEAATILTDTQYF.

This clonotype has a count of ten or more. J is TRBJ1-2 and V is TRBV7-2; 7 nucleotides align to TRBD1. Germline values: CDR1 SGHTA, CDR2 FQGNSA. This CDR3 spans 18 amino acids. V lost 3 bases to trimming and J lost 0 bases; unmatched junction nucleotides: 13. Written as DNA, the CDR3 is TGTGCCAGCAGCTTTCTGGGGTCCGGGACAGCAGCTAACTATGGCTACACCTTC. Amino acid sequence: CASSFLGSGTAANYGYTF.

This sequence joins TRBV6-2 or TRBV6-3 and TRBJ1-1; tentatively, D is TRBD1 (6 bases). The CDR3 runs 15 residues. Trimming removed 0 bases from V and 0 bases from J, with 8 bases in between. Germline CDR1 is MNHEY and CDR2 is SVGEGT. The CDR3 DNA reads TGTGCCAGCAGTTACTCGCCAGGGGTGAACACTGAAGCTTTCTTT. Amino acids: CASSYSPGVNTEAFF.

The genes are TRBV28 and TRBJ1-2; D ambiguous. The CDR3 runs 11 residues. Trimming stripped 5 bases from V and 8 bases from J, with 9 bases between. The germline V gene has CDR1 MDHEN and CDR2 SYDVKM. CDR3 in DNA: TGTGCCAGCAGTGTCGTTAGCGGCTACACCTTC. This encodes CASSVVSGYTF.

The chain uses TRBV20-1 and TRBJ1-1; no firm D call. The CDR3 totals 11 residues. Germline V gene data show CDR1 as DFQATT and CDR2 as SNEGSKA (reference sequence). V gave up 1 base and J gave up 6 bases, with 6 bases separating them. In nucleotides, the CDR3 is TGCAGTGCTAGAGTGTTATCTGAAGCTTTCTTT. It yields the protein CSARVLSEAFF.

This clonotype has ten or more counts. The V gene is TRBV7-2, the J gene TRBJ1-2; 9 bases are shared with TRBD1. The J segment lost 8 bases and the V segment lost 1 base, leaving 2 bases of the junction unmatched. CDR1 is SGHTA and CDR2 is FQGNSA in the germline V gene. The CDR3 has 13 residues. CDR3 sequence reads: CASSLGQGEGYTF. In DNA, the CDR3 is TGTGCCAGCAGCTTAGGACAGGGGGAAGGCTACACCTTC.

This clonotype was detected only a few times. V is TRBV5-6 and J is TRBJ1-2; 7 nucleotides line up with TRBD1. The CDR3 contains 15 residues. Trimming at V came to 0 bases and at J to 5 bases, leaving 7 bases not matched to a gene. In germline, CDR1 is SGHDT, CDR2 YYEEEE. The CDR3 region is CASSLVSGQVYGYTF. CDR3 DNA: TGTGCCAGCAGCTTGGTCTCCGGACAGGTTTATGGCTACACCTTC.

The V and J genes are TRBV7-2 and TRBJ2-7; perhaps D is TRBD1 or TRBD2 (6 bases each). The germline gives CDR1 SGHTA, CDR2 FQGNSA. The CDR3 is 14 residues long. Trimming stripped 5 bases from V and 5 bases from J, with 16 bases between. As DNA, the CDR3 is TGTGCCAGCAGCACCCCTCAGGGGAGGCACGAGCAGTACTTC. Protein sequence: CASSTPQGRHEQYF.

In this sample, this clonotype turned up many times. This chain connects TRBV7-2 to TRBJ2-7; 10 bases are a match to TRBD2. Looked up from germline, CDR1 is SGHTA and CDR2 is FQGNSA. CDR3 size: 16 residues. With V trimmed by 5 bases and J by 2 bases, 9 bases remained unmatched. The CDR3 region is CASSPRGLAPAYEQYF. The DNA of the CDR3 is TGTGCCAGCAGCCCTAGGGGACTAGCGCCGGCCTACGAGCAGTACTTC.

This clonotype occurred many times. The chain is built from TRBV7-9 and TRBJ2-1; TRBD2 matches 9 bases. The length of the CDR3 is 18 residues. The junction had 9 bases not matched to a gene; V was cut back by 3 bases and J by 0 bases. Germline V gene data show CDR1 as SEHNR and CDR2 as FQNEAQ (reference sequence). CDR3 DNA sequence: TGTGCCAGCAGCTTTGGCGGACTAGCGACAAGCTCCTACAATGAGCAGTTCTTC. Translated, it gives CASSFGGLATSSYNEQFF.

The gene calls are TRBV11-3 and TRBJ2-3; TRBD1 might be the D (5 bases). The ends were cut back, 4 bases at V and 1 base at J, with 21 bases in the middle. Germline CDR1 reads SGHNT; CDR2 reads YENEEA. This CDR3 spans 18 amino acids. CDR3 protein: CASSYFQLGQSGTDTQYF. The CDR3 DNA follows: TGTGCCAGCAGCTACTTTCAACTTGGACAATCCGGCACAGATACGCAGTATTTT. The full variable domain, rest sourced from reference TRBV11-3 and TRBJ2-3, is EAGVVQSPRYKIIEKKQPVAFWCNPISGHNTLYWYLQNLGQGPELLIRYENEEAVDDSQLPKDRFSAERLKGVDSTLKIQPAELGDSAVYLCASSYFQLGQSGTDTQYFGPGTRLTVL.

This clonotype was detected a few times. The chain is built from TRBV6-2 or TRBV6-3 and TRBJ2-1; 9 bases are a match to TRBD1. The V gene end was trimmed by 5 bases and the J gene end by 4 bases; junction bases not matched to a gene: 3. The CDR3 sequence is 14 residues long. Germline CDR1 MNHEY, CDR2 SVGEGT. In DNA form, the CDR3 reads TGTGCCAGCAGTATCGACAGGGGGTACAATGAGCAGTTCTTC. It translates to CASSIDRGYNEQFF.

The chain links TRBV12-5 to TRBJ2-2; D remains unclear. CDR1 and CDR2 from the germline V gene are LGHNT and FRNRAP. The CDR3 has 12 residues. Between the trimmed V and J ends, which lost 3 bases and 6 bases, there was a span of 5 bases. The chain's CDR3 is CASGFSSGELFF. The CDR3 nucleotides read TGTGCTAGTGGTTTTTCATCCGGGGAGCTGTTTTTT. The variable domain in full, with the rest retrieved from reference TRBV12-5 and TRBJ2-2, is DARVTQTPRHKVTEMGQEVTMRCQPILGHNTVFWYRQTMMQGLELLAYFRNRAPLDDSGMPKDRFSAEMPDATLATLKIQPSEPRDSAVYFCASGFSSGELFFGEGSRLTVL.

This clonotype was detected ten times or more. This chain uses TRBV6-1 with TRBJ1-2; weak D call: TRBD1 (5 bases). The germline gives CDR1 MNHNS, CDR2 SASEGT. The CDR3 runs 15 residues. With 7 bases removed from V and 4 bases from J, the gap between germline ends came to 19 bases. CDR3 nucleotides: TGTGCCAGCAATAATGGGGGGTTCCTAGGCTATGGCTACACCTTC. This encodes CASNNGGFLGYGYTF.

This clonotype has only a few counts. The chain carries TRBV28 and TRBJ2-7, with D perhaps TRBD1 (5 bases). CDR1 is MDHEN and CDR2 is SYDVKM in the germline V gene. The CDR3 totals 12 residues. With 6 bases removed from V and 3 bases from J, the gap between germline ends came to 9 bases. In DNA, the CDR3 is TGTGCCAGCAGCACCGACAGCTACGAGCAGTACTTC. As protein: CASSTDSYEQYF.

The gene calls are TRBV6-2 or TRBV6-3 and TRBJ1-5; 7 bases map to TRBD1. Per the germline V gene, CDR1 is MNHEY and CDR2 is SVGEGT. The CDR3 spans 15 residues. Trimming at V came to 6 bases and at J to 6 bases, leaving 11 bases not matched to a gene. The CDR3 is CASSLRQGGGQPQHF. The DNA for the CDR3 is TGTGCCAGCAGCCTACGACAGGGAGGGGGTCAGCCCCAGCATTTT.

V and J are TRBV7-2 and TRBJ1-5; D is uncertain. Germline V gene lookup returns CDR1 SGHTA and CDR2 FQGNSA. The CDR3 loop spans 12 amino acids. The ends were cut back, 1 base at V and 6 bases at J, with 4 bases in the middle. The CDR3 nucleotides read TGTGCCAGCAGCTTAGGGCTTCAGCCCCAGCATTTT. This encodes CASSLGLQPQHF.

This clonotype was counted a few times. V usage is TRBV28 and J usage is TRBJ1-1; 8 bases agree with TRBD1. The junction had 15 bases not matched to a gene; V was cut back by 7 bases and J by 8 bases. The CDR3 covers 15 residues. CDR1 is MDHEN and CDR2 is SYDVKM in the germline V gene. CDR3: CASTPQPQGAKEAFF. CDR3 sequence (DNA): TGTGCCAGCACGCCGCAACCGCAGGGGGCGAAGGAAGCTTTCTTT.

This clonotype was seen a handful of times. The V gene is TRBV7-2, the J gene TRBJ2-5, with TRBD1 matching 7 bases. The CDR3 consists of 14 residues. Germline CDR1 SGHTA, CDR2 FQGNSA. V lost 1 base, J lost 3 bases, and 2 bases stayed unmatched. CDR3 region: CASSLGDRKETQYF. The CDR3 nucleotides are TGTGCCAGCAGCTTAGGGGACAGAAAAGAGACCCAGTACTTC.

The V and J genes are TRBV28 and TRBJ2-7, with 11 positions matching TRBD2. CDR1 is MDHEN and CDR2 is SYDVKM in the germline V gene. Trimming removed 6 bases from V and 0 bases from J; junction bases left unmatched: 7. The CDR3 runs 16 residues. CDR3 residues: CASRSRGTSGSYEQYF. In DNA form, the CDR3 reads TGTGCCAGCAGATCTAGGGGGACTAGCGGCTCCTACGAGCAGTACTTC.

The genes are TRBV7-8 and TRBJ1-5, with D maybe TRBD1 (5 bases). Germline lookup yields CDR1 SGHVS and CDR2 FQNEAQ. CDR3 length: 16 residues. Trimming cost V 1 base and J 3 bases, with 13 bases left between them. CDR3 residues: CASSLVAGQYNQPQHF. The CDR3 DNA sequence: TGTGCCAGCAGCTTAGTGGCAGGGCAGTACAATCAGCCCCAGCATTTT.

A single count supports this clonotype. The V gene is TRBV7-2, the J gene TRBJ2-4; 8 nucleotides line up with TRBD2. The CDR3 is 16 residues long. V trimming: 1 base; J trimming: 7 bases; junction bases outside the gene matches: 9. CDR1 and CDR2 (germline): SGHTA, FQGNSA. Here the CDR3 reads CASSLVASGYGNIQYF. CDR3 DNA sequence: TGTGCCAGCAGCTTAGTCGCTAGCGGGTATGGTAACATTCAGTACTTC.

The count of this clonotype is one. The chain couples TRBV28 to TRBJ2-7, with TRBD2 matching over 11 bases. Unmatched junction bases numbered 0, after V lost 5 bases and J lost 0 bases. This CDR3 region has 14 residues. Germline V gene lookup returns CDR1 MDHEN and CDR2 SYDVKM. The CDR3 here is CASSGLAGSYEQYF. The CDR3 coding sequence is TGTGCCAGCAGTGGACTAGCGGGCTCCTACGAGCAGTACTTC.

The chain has TRBV28 and TRBJ2-1; 9 bases map to TRBD1. CDR3 length: 15 residues. Germline CDR1 and CDR2: MDHEN and SYDVKM. The V and J ends lost 5 bases and 7 bases, in that order; junction bases with no gene match: 9. The CDR3 sequence is CASSGNRGQDNEQFF. In DNA, the CDR3 is TGTGCCAGCAGTGGGAACAGGGGGCAGGATAATGAGCAGTTCTTC.

This clonotype was recorded many times. This rearrangement joins TRBV7-2 to TRBJ2-3, with 12 bases matching TRBD2. The V segment lost 5 bases and the J segment 3 bases; nucleotides outside the gene matches: 12. CDR1 and CDR2 (germline): SGHTA, FQGNSA. The CDR3 runs 18 residues. CDR3 DNA sequence: TGTGCCAGCAGCCGTAGGACTAGCGGGAACCCTTTTACAGATACGCAGTATTTT. This codes for CASSRRTSGNPFTDTQYF.

This chain joins TRBV15 and TRBJ1-2; 11 bases line up with TRBD1. J gave up 7 bases and V 5 bases, and 6 bases lay outside the gene matches. The CDR3 runs to 14 residues. Germline V gene data show CDR1 as LNHNV and CDR2 as YYDKDF (reference sequence). The CDR3 nucleotides are TGTGCCACCAGCCCGGGACAGGGGGTGTTTGGCTACACCTTC. Its translation is CATSPGQGVFGYTF.

This chain connects TRBV7-2 to TRBJ2-7; D not certain. This CDR3 is built from 13 residues. V was cut by 5 bases and J by 2 bases, with 10 bases left in between. Germline-derived CDR1 and CDR2 are SGHTA and FQGNSA. The CDR3: CASSTAPTYEQYV. The DNA of the CDR3 is TGTGCCAGCAGCACGGCTCCTACCTACGAGCAGTACGTC.

The chain carries TRBV28 and TRBJ1-2; 8 nucleotides align to TRBD1. This CDR3 has 16 residues. Trimming at V came to 4 bases and at J to 0 bases, leaving 7 bases not matched to a gene. Germline V CDR1 and CDR2: MDHEN, SYDVKM. Written as DNA, the CDR3 is TGTGCCAGCAGTTACAGGGGGTTAAGGGCTAACTATGGCTACACCTTC. Protein sequence: CASSYRGLRANYGYTF.

Ten or more counts support this clonotype. The rearrangement links TRBV6-2 or TRBV6-3 to TRBJ2-5; possible D gene TRBD2, 5 bases. The CDR3 runs to 14 residues. From germline, CDR1 is MNHEY and CDR2 SVGEGT. Trimming shortened V by 2 bases and J by 3 bases, and 10 bases separated the two germline ends. The CDR3 protein is CASSYGSAKETQYF. In DNA, the CDR3 is TGTGCCAGCAGTTACGGGAGTGCGAAAGAGACCCAGTACTTC.

The genes are TRBV10-1 and TRBJ2-4; D may be TRBD1 (5 bases). The CDR3 consists of 14 residues. Trimming took 3 bases from V and 9 from J, leaving 15 bases between them. The germline V gene encodes CDR1 WNHNN and CDR2 SYGVQD (reference sequence). CDR3 in amino acids: CASSDGASSSIQYF. The DNA for the CDR3 is TGCGCCAGCAGTGATGGGGCCTCTTCGAGCATTCAGTACTTC.